Listed below are T cell receptor beta chains from one sample, sequenced in a study of Ad26.COV2.S vaccination and SARS-CoV-2 variants. Clones were sequenced by immunoSEQ multiplex PCR, and TCRdb holds only the in-frame ones, with some missing. The sample shows over 85,000 clones, roughly 85% of them seen only once. The sequencing here drew on peripheral blood, taken after recovery from COVID-19. These receptor sequences come from a human donor who had recovered from COVID-19. Each CDR3 is given with its conserved first and last residue. Fields, in order: D gene, V gene, clone size, J gene, CDR3 DNA, CDR3 protein. The D gene is left open where the match is weak. The size of a clone is reported for some rows only, either as once, few or many, or as a class for expanded clones.

d_gene: -
v_gene: TRBV3-1/TRBV3-2
abundance: -
j_gene: TRBJ2-7
CDR3nt: TGTGCCAGCAGCCAAAGGACCCTAGGCTCCTACGAGCAGTACTTC
CDR3aa: CASSQRTLGSYEQYF

d_gene: -
v_gene: TRBV11-2
abundance: -
j_gene: TRBJ2-5
CDR3nt: TGTGCCAGCAGCTTGGGGGCAAGTCTCGCTTGGTTAGGGACCCAGTACTTC
CDR3aa: CASSLGASLAWLGTQYF

d_gene: -
v_gene: TRBV3-1/TRBV3-2
abundance: -
j_gene: TRBJ2-2
CDR3nt: TGTGCCAGCAGCCAAGGAAGCGGGTTCACCGGGGAGCTGTTTTTT
CDR3aa: CASSQGSGFTGELFF

d_gene: -
v_gene: TRBV7-9
abundance: -
j_gene: TRBJ2-7
CDR3nt: TGTGCCAGCAGCTTCCAGGGCTCGTCCCCGAAGTACGAGCAGTACTTC
CDR3aa: CASSFQGSSPKYEQYF

d_gene: TRBD1
v_gene: TRBV28
abundance: -
j_gene: TRBJ2-7
CDR3nt: TGTGCCAGCAGACCCGACAGGGTCGCTATTAGGAAGTACTTC
CDR3aa: CASRPDRVAIRKYF

d_gene: -
v_gene: TRBV9
abundance: few
j_gene: TRBJ1-1
CDR3nt: TGTGCCAGCTCTCCCCGGGGGGCGAACACTGAAGCTTTCTTT
CDR3aa: CASSPRGANTEAFF

d_gene: -
v_gene: TRBV11-2
abundance: -
j_gene: TRBJ1-5
CDR3nt: TGTGCCAGCAGCTTAGTCCTTGGCAGTCGAAGTCAGCCCCAGCATTTT
CDR3aa: CASSLVLGSRSQPQHF

d_gene: -
v_gene: TRBV27
abundance: -
j_gene: TRBJ1-6
CDR3nt: TGTGCCAGCAGTTTATTTTACCTAGGACAGTTTCCATCACCCCTCCACTTT
CDR3aa: CASSLFYLGQFPSPLHF

d_gene: TRBD1
v_gene: TRBV13
abundance: -
j_gene: TRBJ1-2
CDR3nt: TGTGCCAGCAGCTCTGAACTACAGGGGGGCGGCTACACCTTC
CDR3aa: CASSSELQGGGYTF

d_gene: -
v_gene: TRBV13
abundance: -
j_gene: TRBJ2-2
CDR3nt: TGTGCCAGCAGCTTAGCGGGGGCGAACACCGGGGAGCTGTTTTTT
CDR3aa: CASSLAGANTGELFF

d_gene: -
v_gene: TRBV28
abundance: -
j_gene: TRBJ1-2
CDR3nt: TGTGCCAGCTGTAACAACCGGGGCTACACCTTC
CDR3aa: CASCNNRGYTF

d_gene: -
v_gene: TRBV24-1
abundance: -
j_gene: TRBJ1-3
CDR3nt: TGTGCCACCAGTGATGGTGGGTCTGGAAACACCATATATTTT
CDR3aa: CATSDGGSGNTIYF

d_gene: -
v_gene: TRBV5-1
abundance: -
j_gene: TRBJ2-5
CDR3nt: TGCGCCAGCAGCTTGGGTAGCGCGCTCCAAGAGACCCAGTACTTC
CDR3aa: CASSLGSALQETQYF

d_gene: TRBD2
v_gene: TRBV14
abundance: -
j_gene: TRBJ2-1
CDR3nt: TGTGCCAGCAGCCAAGACGCTAGCGGGAGGGTATCCTACAATGAGCAGTTCTTC
CDR3aa: CASSQDASGRVSYNEQFF

d_gene: -
v_gene: TRBV11-2
abundance: -
j_gene: TRBJ1-2
CDR3nt: TGTGCCAGCAGCTGGGACACCATCACTCTCTATGGCTACACCTTC
CDR3aa: CASSWDTITLYGYTF

d_gene: -
v_gene: TRBV11-2
abundance: -
j_gene: TRBJ2-1
CDR3nt: TGTGCCAGCAGCTTAGGGGCGGTTCAGTTCTTC
CDR3aa: CASSLGAVQFF

d_gene: TRBD1
v_gene: TRBV4-1
abundance: -
j_gene: TRBJ2-7
CDR3nt: TGCGCCAGCAGCCAAAGTAGTTCCGGGACAGGGGAATACGAGCAGTACTTC
CDR3aa: CASSQSSSGTGEYEQYF

d_gene: TRBD1
v_gene: TRBV5-1
abundance: -
j_gene: TRBJ2-1
CDR3nt: TGCGCCAGCAGCTTTTTCGCCGGGACAGGGGGCTCCTACAATGAGCAGTTCTTC
CDR3aa: CASSFFAGTGGSYNEQFF

d_gene: TRBD2
v_gene: TRBV3-1/TRBV3-2
abundance: once
j_gene: TRBJ2-6
CDR3nt: TGTGCCAGCAGCCCACTGGGACTAGTGTACTCTGGGGCCAACGTCCTGACTTTC
CDR3aa: CASSPLGLVYSGANVLTF

d_gene: -
v_gene: TRBV28
abundance: -
j_gene: TRBJ1-2
CDR3nt: TGTGCCAGCAGCAGGGAGAGCGATCGGGGCGGGATGTTAAACTATGGCTACACCTTC
CDR3aa: CASSRESDRGGMLNYGYTF

d_gene: -
v_gene: TRBV19
abundance: -
j_gene: TRBJ2-7
CDR3nt: TGTGCCAGTAGGAAAGCCGGGACGGCAGACAACTACGAGCAGTACTTC
CDR3aa: CASRKAGTADNYEQYF

d_gene: TRBD2
v_gene: TRBV4-2
abundance: -
j_gene: TRBJ2-7
CDR3nt: TGTGCCAGCAGCCAAGATCGCTTAGCGGGAGGGTTGGTGTACGAGCAGTACTTC
CDR3aa: CASSQDRLAGGLVYEQYF

d_gene: -
v_gene: TRBV5-8
abundance: -
j_gene: TRBJ1-2
CDR3nt: TGTGCCAGCAGCTTAAAGGTGACCTATGGCTACACCTTC
CDR3aa: CASSLKVTYGYTF

d_gene: -
v_gene: TRBV21-1
abundance: -
j_gene: TRBJ1-1
CDR3nt: TGTGCCAGCAGCAAAGCGCGGTGGGCAGGGTTAAAAACTGGCATGAACACTGAAGCTTTCTTT
CDR3aa: CASSKARWAGLKTGMNTEAFF

d_gene: TRBD2
v_gene: TRBV7-2
abundance: once
j_gene: TRBJ2-2
CDR3nt: TGTGCCAGCAGCTTGCAGACTAGCTCCCCGACTTGGATCGGGGAGCTGTTTTTT
CDR3aa: CASSLQTSSPTWIGELFF

d_gene: -
v_gene: TRBV15
abundance: -
j_gene: TRBJ2-3
CDR3nt: TGTGCCACCAGCAGAGATGGGAGCACAGATACGCAGTATTTT
CDR3aa: CATSRDGSTDTQYF

d_gene: TRBD1
v_gene: TRBV6-5
abundance: few
j_gene: TRBJ1-2
CDR3nt: TGTGCCAGCAGCCTGGACAGGAGTTCGTATGGCTACACCTTC
CDR3aa: CASSLDRSSYGYTF

d_gene: -
v_gene: TRBV5-4
abundance: -
j_gene: TRBJ2-7
CDR3nt: TGTGCCAGCAGTCCTAAGTCCAATTCCTACGAGCAGTACTTC
CDR3aa: CASSPKSNSYEQYF

d_gene: -
v_gene: TRBV7-9
abundance: -
j_gene: TRBJ2-1
CDR3nt: TGTGCCAGCAGCTTAGGGTACAATGAGCAGTTCTTC
CDR3aa: CASSLGYNEQFF

d_gene: -
v_gene: TRBV11-2
abundance: -
j_gene: TRBJ1-1
CDR3nt: TGTGCCAGCAGCTTAGGAACGAACACTGAAGCTTTCTTT
CDR3aa: CASSLGTNTEAFF

d_gene: TRBD1
v_gene: TRBV27
abundance: -
j_gene: TRBJ1-2
CDR3nt: TGTGCCAGCAGACAGGGGGTGGGGGGCTACACCTTC
CDR3aa: CASRQGVGGYTF

d_gene: -
v_gene: TRBV7-2
abundance: -
j_gene: TRBJ2-1
CDR3nt: TGTGCCAGCAGCCCGTCCGGTAGCTCCTACAATGAGCAGTTCTTC
CDR3aa: CASSPSGSSYNEQFF

d_gene: -
v_gene: TRBV28
abundance: few
j_gene: TRBJ1-5
CDR3nt: TGTGCCAGCAGGGAACTACAGGGTAGCAATCAGCCCCAGCATTTT
CDR3aa: CASRELQGSNQPQHF

d_gene: -
v_gene: TRBV5-1
abundance: -
j_gene: TRBJ2-6
CDR3nt: TGCGCCAGCGGACGGGGTTCTGGGGCCAACGTCCTGACTTTC
CDR3aa: CASGRGSGANVLTF

d_gene: TRBD2
v_gene: TRBV7-2
abundance: -
j_gene: TRBJ2-5
CDR3nt: TGTGCCAGCAGCTCCCGGACTAGCGGGAGTTCGCAGACCCAGTACTTC
CDR3aa: CASSSRTSGSSQTQYF

d_gene: TRBD1
v_gene: TRBV28
abundance: -
j_gene: TRBJ2-7
CDR3nt: TGTGCCAGCAGTTTTCGGGACAGGGAGTGGGACGAGCAGTACTTC
CDR3aa: CASSFRDREWDEQYF

d_gene: -
v_gene: TRBV5-6
abundance: -
j_gene: TRBJ1-2
CDR3nt: TGTGCCAGCAGCTTCAAGGCCTATGGCTACACCTTC
CDR3aa: CASSFKAYGYTF

d_gene: -
v_gene: TRBV28
abundance: -
j_gene: TRBJ2-7
CDR3nt: TGTGCCAGCAGTTTACATGTAGGGACACGAGACTACGAGCAGTACTTC
CDR3aa: CASSLHVGTRDYEQYF

d_gene: -
v_gene: TRBV20-1
abundance: -
j_gene: TRBJ2-3
CDR3nt: TGCAGTGCCATAGTGGATACGCAGTATTTT
CDR3aa: CSAIVDTQYF

d_gene: TRBD2
v_gene: TRBV11-2
abundance: -
j_gene: TRBJ2-5
CDR3nt: TGTGCCAGCAGCTTTGGACTAGATGACATAAGGGAGACCCAGTACTTC
CDR3aa: CASSFGLDDIRETQYF

d_gene: -
v_gene: TRBV21-1
abundance: -
j_gene: TRBJ1-4
CDR3nt: TGTGCCAGCAGCAATCCGGGGGCGCGGGGTGAAAAACTGTTTTTT
CDR3aa: CASSNPGARGEKLFF

d_gene: TRBD1
v_gene: TRBV5-1
abundance: -
j_gene: TRBJ1-1
CDR3nt: TGCGCCAGCAGCTTGAGCATCGGGCAGGGGGCGAGGGGAGCTTTCTTT
CDR3aa: CASSLSIGQGARGAFF

d_gene: -
v_gene: TRBV28
abundance: -
j_gene: TRBJ1-5
CDR3nt: TGTGCCAGCAGTTCTCCTTCCAGAAGGTCGCAGCCCCAGCATTTT
CDR3aa: CASSSPSRRSQPQHF

d_gene: -
v_gene: TRBV10-3
abundance: few
j_gene: TRBJ2-1
CDR3nt: TGTGCCATCAGTGGGCAGCGGGCCCACGAGCAGTTCTTC
CDR3aa: CAISGQRAHEQFF

d_gene: -
v_gene: TRBV7-6
abundance: -
j_gene: TRBJ2-3
CDR3nt: TGTGCCAGCAGCTCCCCGGGACACCACACAGATACGCAGTATTTT
CDR3aa: CASSSPGHHTDTQYF